The 21 T cell receptor beta chains presented below share a single source sample, sequenced in a study of T cell responses to AZD1222 COVID-19 vaccine. Method: immunoSEQ multiplex PCR; TCRdb's copy keeps in-frame clones and lacks some. This table holds tens of thousands of clones, around nine tenths found once. The specimen was peripheral blood, collected on day 0 of MenACWY control vaccination. These receptors were collected from an adult in good health.

The J gene is TRBJ1-3, the V gene TRBV5-1; D is uncertain. The CDR3 covers 15 residues. The germline V gene has CDR1 SGHRS and CDR2 YFSETQ. Trimming removed 7 bases at V and 1 base at J, with 15 bases between. CDR3 sequence reads: CASALFEGSGNTIYF. The CDR3 DNA reads TGCGCCAGCGCTCTGTTCGAAGGGTCTGGAAACACCATATATTTT.

This clone has just one count. This sequence joins TRBV6-6 and TRBJ2-7; 7 bases line up with TRBD1. V lost 6 bases and J lost 3; bases outside the gene matches: 14. CDR1 MNHNY and CDR2 SVGAGI come from the germline V gene (reference sequence). This CDR3 has 16 residues. CDR3 nucleotide sequence: TGTGCCAGCAGAACATTGGGACAGTCAATAGACTACGAGCAGTACTTC. It encodes CASRTLGQSIDYEQYF.

The chain carries TRBV7-6 and TRBJ2-5; possibly TRBD1 for D (6 bases). The CDR3 contains 16 residues. Germline loops: CDR1 SGHVS, CDR2 FNYEAQ. The V gene lost 2 bases and the J gene lost 0 bases, with 13 bases spanning the gap. The CDR3: CASSLRRDRYQETQYF. The DNA of the CDR3 is TGTGCCAGCAGCTTAAGGAGAGACAGGTACCAAGAGACCCAGTACTTC.

This clone was counted a single time. The V call is TRBV7-2, the J call TRBJ2-5; maybe TRBD1 (5 bases). The V gene's germline CDR1 is SGHTA and CDR2 FQGNSA. The CDR3 spans 15 residues. V was clipped by 3 bases and J by 7 bases, with 18 bases between them. CDR3 region: CASSFSGQLRGTQYF. CDR3 DNA sequence: TGTGCCAGCAGCTTTTCAGGGCAGCTAAGGGGGACCCAGTACTTC.

This clone has a handful of counts. This sequence joins TRBV2 and TRBJ1-2; no clear D gene. Trimming removed 4 bases from V and 3 bases from J, with 12 bases in between. CDR3 length: 14 residues. Germline V gene sequence: CDR1 SNHLY, CDR2 FYNNEI. CDR3 protein: CASSGEGVHYGYTF. The CDR3 nucleotides are TGTGCCAGCAGTGGAGAGGGAGTCCACTATGGCTACACCTTC.

This clone was seen only once. The chain joins TRBV6-6 to TRBJ1-2; 10 bases line up with TRBD1. The germline gives CDR1 MNHNY, CDR2 SVGAGI (reference sequence). CDR3 length: 12 amino acids. V dropped 6 bases and J dropped 8; count of bases not matched to a gene: 3. The CDR3 spells CASRGQGGGYTF. The CDR3 nucleotides are TGTGCCAGCAGAGGACAGGGGGGCGGCTACACCTTC.

This clone has a handful of counts. V and J are TRBV6-1 and TRBJ1-4, with D maybe TRBD1 (6 bases). Germline CDR1 reads MNHNS; CDR2 reads SASEGT. The CDR3 sequence is 16 residues long. The germline V and J ends were trimmed by 4 bases and 3 bases, with 15 bases remaining between them. DNA of the CDR3: TGTGCCAGCAGTGCTGGGGGCACCGGGTCTAATGAAAAACTGTTTTTT. Its protein is CASSAGGTGSNEKLFF.

This clone was seen once. The chain uses TRBV10-3 and TRBJ2-5, with D hard to call. Germline V gives CDR1 ENHRY, CDR2 SYGVKD. V lost 3 bases to trimming and J lost 1 base, with 6 bases between them. This CDR3 spans 13 amino acids. The CDR3 region is CAISDSVQETQYF. The CDR3 nucleotides are TGTGCCATCAGTGATTCAGTCCAAGAGACCCAGTACTTC.

The gene calls are TRBV7-2 and TRBJ2-3; D ambiguous. Per the germline V gene, CDR1 is SGHTA and CDR2 is FQGNSA. The CDR3 has 15 residues. Trimming removed 5 bases at V and 0 bases at J, with 12 bases between. CDR3 sequence reads: CASSPRLSSTDTQYF. The CDR3 DNA reads as TGTGCCAGCAGCCCAAGACTGTCTAGCACAGATACGCAGTATTTT.

V and J are TRBV6-5 and TRBJ1-1; no reliable D call. Germline V gives CDR1 MNHEY, CDR2 SVGAGI. The V gene lost 6 bases and the J gene lost 7 bases, with 9 bases spanning the gap. The CDR3 spans 11 residues. In DNA form, the CDR3 reads TGTGCCAGCAGGAACAGCCGTGAAGCTTTCTTT. Translated: CASRNSREAFF.

The table lists this clone with a count of one. The chain employs TRBV5-8 and TRBJ2-7; D not certain. Per the germline V gene, CDR1 is SGHTS and CDR2 is YDEGEE. This CDR3 spans 14 amino acids. The germline V and J ends were trimmed by 0 bases and 0 bases, with 7 bases remaining between them. CDR3 region: CASSLGTVSYEQYF. CDR3 sequence (DNA): TGTGCCAGCAGCTTGGGCACAGTCTCCTACGAGCAGTACTTC.

J is TRBJ1-4 and V is TRBV7-9; D is ambiguous. The CDR3 loop spans 15 amino acids. Germline-derived CDR1 and CDR2 are SEHNR and FQNEAQ (reference sequence). The ends were cut back, 5 bases at V and 0 bases at J, with 10 bases in the middle. The CDR3 DNA reads as TGTGCCAGCAGCCCCACAATAGCAACTAATGAAAAACTGTTTTTT. It encodes CASSPTIATNEKLFF.

The gene calls are TRBV9 and TRBJ2-2; D possibly uses TRBD1 or TRBD2 (6 bases each). The CDR3 is 15 amino acids. Per germline, CDR1 SGDLS and CDR2 YYNGEE. Trimming removed 0 bases at V and 4 bases at J, with 10 bases between. The CDR3 bases are TGTGCCAGCAGCGTAGGGGGGCGGGGCACCGGGGAGCTGTTTTTT. The encoded protein is CASSVGGRGTGELFF.

CDR3 residues: CASSLGGRGFGYTF. CDR3 bases: TGTGCCAGCAGTTTAGGCGGGAGAGGATTTGGCTACACCTTC. The V and J genes are TRBV27 and TRBJ1-2; no clear D. Trimming removed 2 bases at V and 7 bases at J, with 14 bases between. Germline CDR1 MNHEY, CDR2 SMNVEV (reference sequence). This CDR3 region has 14 residues.

V is TRBV30 and J is TRBJ2-3; D gene unclear. CDR3 length equals 13 residues. CDR1 GTSNPN and CDR2 SVGIG come from the germline V gene (reference sequence). The V gene lost 4 bases and the J gene lost 2 bases, with 10 bases spanning the gap. The CDR3 coding sequence is TGTGCCTGGACTAGAACGGTCACAGATACGCAGTATTTT. Amino acids: CAWTRTVTDTQYF.

This chain joins TRBV4-3 and TRBJ2-1; maybe TRBD2 (7 bases). Per germline, CDR1 LGHNA and CDR2 YSLEER. Trimming stripped 1 base from V and 4 bases from J, with 17 bases between. The CDR3 is 17 residues long. CDR3 loop: CASSQGRLGGAYNEQFF. The CDR3 region has the DNA TGCGCCAGCAGCCAAGGAAGGTTGGGGGGGGCATACAATGAGCAGTTCTTC.

V is TRBV28 and J is TRBJ2-5; TRBD2 matches 8 bases. Germline loops: CDR1 MDHEN, CDR2 SYDVKM. V was clipped by 10 bases and J by 5 bases; unmatched bases: 0. The length of the CDR3 is 10 residues. CDR3 sequence (DNA): TGTGCCACGGGGGGGGAGACCCAGTACTTC. Translated: CATGGETQYF. Together with reference TRBV28 and TRBJ2-5, the CDR3 gives the full variable domain: DVKVTQSSRYLVKRTGEKVFLECVQDMDHENMFWYRQDPGLGLRLIYFSYDVKMKEKGDIPEGYSVSREKKERFSLILESASTNQTSMYLCATGGETQYFGPGTRLLVL.

V is TRBV30 and J is TRBJ2-5; no definite D call. The CDR3 length is 12 residues. Trimming cost V 1 base and J 5 bases, with 8 bases left between them. The germline V gene has CDR1 GTSNPN and CDR2 SVGIG (reference sequence). CDR3 loop: CAWSGPSETQYF. CDR3 nucleotide sequence: TGTGCCTGGAGTGGACCTTCGGAGACCCAGTACTTC.

The chain is built from TRBV5-1 and TRBJ1-6; 8 nucleotides line up with TRBD1. This CDR3 has 15 amino acids. The V gene end was trimmed by 3 bases and the J gene end by 10 bases; junction bases not matched to a gene: 9. Germline loops: CDR1 SGHRS, CDR2 YFSETQ. The CDR3 DNA reads TGCGCCAGCAGCTCCCAACCGGACAGGGTCTCACCCCTCCACTTT. This gives the protein CASSSQPDRVSPLHF.

The J gene is TRBJ1-1, the V gene TRBV7-9, with a weak D call TRBD1 (6 bases). The CDR3 loop spans 12 amino acids. CDR1 SEHNR and CDR2 FQNEAQ come from the germline V gene (reference sequence). V was trimmed by 4 bases and J by 10 bases, leaving 13 bases between them. CDR3 in amino acids: CASSSGAPGAFF. The CDR3, as DNA: TGTGCCAGCAGCTCGGGGGCCCCGGGAGCTTTCTTT.

This chain uses TRBV28 with TRBJ2-3; D ambiguous. The V and J ends lost 6 bases and 5 bases respectively, with 15 bases between them. The CDR3 runs 14 residues. Germline CDR1 MDHEN, CDR2 SYDVKM. The CDR3 sequence is CASSLPTPRDTQYF. Written as DNA, the CDR3 is TGTGCCAGCAGCTTACCTACCCCTCGAGATACGCAGTATTTT.